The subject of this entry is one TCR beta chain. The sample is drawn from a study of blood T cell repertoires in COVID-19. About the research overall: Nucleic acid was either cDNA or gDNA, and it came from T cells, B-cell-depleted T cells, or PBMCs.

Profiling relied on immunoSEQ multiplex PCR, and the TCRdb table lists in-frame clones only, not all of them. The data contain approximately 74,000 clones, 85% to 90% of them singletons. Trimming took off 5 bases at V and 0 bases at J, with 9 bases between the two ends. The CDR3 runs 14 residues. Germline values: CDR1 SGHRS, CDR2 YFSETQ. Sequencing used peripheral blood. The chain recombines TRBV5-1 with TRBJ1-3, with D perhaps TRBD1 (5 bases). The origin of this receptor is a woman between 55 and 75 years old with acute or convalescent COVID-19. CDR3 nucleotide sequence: TGCGCCAGCAGTTATGACAGCTCTGGAAACACCATATATTTT. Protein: CASSYDSSGNTIYF.